This entry describes one TCR beta chain. In this sample, this clone turned up once. Its binding antigen is unknown. Qualities for individual bases were not recorded, and no much larger clone is one base off. V and J are truncated by 6 bases and 5 bases respectively, leaving an intervening sequence of 16 bases. The CDR3 contains 14 residues, cysteine and phenylalanine counted. The read is trimmed to its CDR3 DNA, 42 bases read in frame from base 1. CDR1 and CDR2 are read off the germline V gene as MGHRA and YSYEKL. The sample originates from a study of blood T cell repertoires in COVID-19 (dated by TCRdb to the early 2020s). Regarding the complete study: Samples covering the acute and convalescent phases of COVID-19 were provided by collaborators in the United States, Italy and Spain. Where available, HLA class I and class II types were taken from metadata supplied by the sample provider and were not determined by assay-based typing. The sample metadata nearly always contained a de-identified subject ID, COVID-19 status, age in years and sex. The samples were drawn from two sources: the first 160 participants of the ongoing ImmuneRACE study, and 1,000 to 1,500 subjects contributed by 6 global collaborators. The material from the prospective study consisted of cDNA or gDNA derived from T cells, B-cell-depleted T cells, or PBMCs. Subjects who had been exposed to COVID-19, were actively infected with it, or had recovered from it provided the deeply sampled blood TCRbeta repertoires that made up the dataset. The repertoires were made available in a free public database intended to serve as a resource for research on the immune response to SARS-CoV-2.

Overall results and qualifications from the work: How much clinical and demographic metadata was included differed by source and by participant, and the metadata was provided uncurated.

Whole blood was collected in K2EDTA tubes by collaborating institutions according to the institutions' own protocols. For TCRbeta analysis, collaborator samples were shipped as frozen whole blood, as isolated PBMCs, or as DNA extracted from either sample type. TCRbeta CDR3 regions were amplified from genomic DNA using the immunoSEQ Assay, a bias-controlled multiplex PCR. The study's processing was this. Within the assay, amplification of reference gene primers was used to estimate how many nucleated cells each sample contained. To quantify the absolute abundance of each unique TCRbeta CDR3 rearrangement, sequence reads were collapsed and filtered. Productive Simpson clonality was computed per sample as the square root of Simpson's diversity index over productive rearrangements. TCRdb limited this immuneACCESS table to in-frame rearrangements with V and J called. A share of clones is missing; checked studies link under half to unresolved V genes, and the rest is unexplained. V, J and clone size are taken as reported in that table, and D and trimming were inferred from the DNA itself. Recorded for this sample are 75,000 to 100,000 clones; roughly four fifths of them occurred a single time. The ten top clones hold 20% to 25% of the sample.

Sequenced sample: peripheral blood. The V and J segments used are TRBV4-1 and TRBJ1-2, and the D gene may be TRBD1, 6 bases matching. This TCR was recovered from a human donor in a cohort sampled during active COVID-19. The DNA reads as follows: TGCGCCAGCAGTGGGCTGGGGGGGGCTTATGGCTACACCTTC. This gives the protein CASSGLGGAYGYTF.